Listed here are 8 T cell receptor beta chains from one sample, sequenced in a study of T-cell reconstitution after alpha-beta-depleted transplantation in children. Preparation of the TCRbeta library involved a method that used unique molecular identifiers. TCRdb itself ran the PCR reads through MiXCR, one entry per CDR3 protein. The sample contains about 600,000 distinct CDR3 sequences, 20% to 25% of which appear only once. The starting material was PBMCs, mostly from graft donor cells, obtained 360 days after TCRalphabeta/CD19-depleted stem cell transplant. The source is a boy younger than two who had a stem cell transplant for acute myeloid leukemia, so the T cells may come from the graft donor.

This rearrangement joins TRBV7-8 to TRBJ2-2; 10 bases map to TRBD2. Germline values: CDR1 SGHVS, CDR2 FQNEAQ. The CDR3 contains 18 residues. V lost 7 bases, J lost 1 base, and 12 bases stayed unmatched. In DNA, the CDR3 is TGTGCCAGCACAGGAGTAGCGGGGGGCAACATGAACACCGGGGAGCTGTTTTTT. It encodes CASTGVAGGNMNTGELFF.

The chain links TRBV6-6 to TRBJ1-1; D gene unclear. From germline, CDR1 is MNHNY and CDR2 SVGAGI (reference sequence). V was cut by 6 bases and J by 0 bases, with 8 bases left in between. The CDR3 covers 13 residues. CDR3 amino acids: CASRVPVNTEAFF. The CDR3 nucleotides are TGTGCCAGCAGGGTGCCCGTGAACACTGAAGCTTTCTTT.

This clonotype was observed many times. This sequence joins TRBV5-5 and TRBJ2-2, with TRBD1 as a possible D gene (6 bases). Trimming left V 1 base short and J 6 bases short, with 13 bases between. This CDR3 has 15 amino acids. The V gene's germline CDR1 is SGHKS and CDR2 YYEKEE (reference sequence). Here the CDR3 reads CASSLSGVIAGELFF. The CDR3 DNA follows: TGTGCCAGCAGCTTGTCAGGGGTAATTGCCGGGGAGCTGTTTTTT.

This clonotype appeared a few times. The chain uses TRBV29-1 and TRBJ2-3, with D tentatively TRBD1 (5 bases). The ends were cut back, 4 bases at V and 3 bases at J, with 17 bases in the middle. Germline V gene lookup returns CDR1 SQVTM and CDR2 ANQGSEA. The CDR3 consists of 15 residues. CDR3 amino acids: CSVVGRRVGTDTQYF. CDR3 nucleotides: TGCAGCGTTGTTGGCCGCAGGGTCGGGACAGATACGCAGTATTTT.

This clonotype turned up a few times. The chain is built from TRBV6-1 and TRBJ1-1, with 9 bases that match TRBD1. Germline trimming cut 6 bases from V and 6 bases from J; bases unmatched to any gene: 11. The germline gives CDR1 MNHNS, CDR2 SASEGT. The CDR3 sequence is 15 residues long. CDR3 amino acids: CASSLRSTGGSEAFF. DNA for the CDR3: TGTGCCAGCAGCCTAAGGTCGACAGGGGGGTCTGAAGCTTTCTTT.

This chain links TRBV7-9 with TRBJ2-5; D remains unclear. CDR1 and CDR2 from the germline V gene are SEHNR and FQNEAQ (reference sequence). The CDR3 has 15 residues. Trimming stripped 2 bases from V and 1 base from J, with 11 bases between. This chain's CDR3 is CASSLQAAFQETQYF. The CDR3 nucleotides are TGTGCCAGCAGCTTACAGGCGGCCTTCCAAGAGACCCAGTACTTC. Looking up the rest from reference TRBV7-9 and TRBJ2-5 gives the full variable domain: DTGVSQNPRHKITKRGQNVTFRCDPISEHNRLYWYRQTLGQGPEFLTYFQNEAQLEKSRLLSDRFSAERPKGSFSTLEIQRTEQGDSAMYLCASSLQAAFQETQYFGPGTRLLVL.

CDR3: CASSFDPGRVETQYF. The CDR3 DNA is TGTGCCAGCAGCTTCGACCCAGGCAGGGTGGAGACCCAGTACTTC. V usage is TRBV11-2 and J usage is TRBJ2-5, with TRBD1 as a possible D gene (5 bases). The CDR3 is made up of 15 amino acids. Germline V gene lookup returns CDR1 SGHAT and CDR2 FQNNGV. V was trimmed by 3 bases and J by 5 bases, leaving 16 bases between them. The whole variable domain, remainder taken from reference TRBV11-2 and TRBJ2-5, is EAGVAQSPRYKIIEKRQSVAFWCNPISGHATLYWYQQILGQGPKLLIQFQNNGVVDDSQLPKDRFSAERLKGVDSTLKIQPAKLEDSAVYLCASSFDPGRVETQYFGPGTRLLVL.

In this sample, this clonotype turned up many times. The rearrangement uses TRBV6-5 and TRBJ1-4, with D tentatively TRBD1 (6 bases). CDR1 is MNHEY, CDR2 SVGAGI, per germline. The CDR3 has 14 residues. The germline V and J ends were trimmed by 0 bases and 7 bases, with 9 bases remaining between them. The CDR3 DNA reads TGTGCCAGCAGTTACTCGGGACATGGTGAAAAACTGTTTTTT. It translates to CASSYSGHGEKLFF.